These 3 T cell receptor beta chains were sequenced from one sample in a study of blood T cell repertoires in COVID-19. Sequencing was performed with immunoSEQ multiplex PCR; in TCRdb, only in-frame clones are kept and a portion is missing. The sample has about 250,000 clones, about four fifths seen once; the top ten hold roughly 8.8%. Sequencing was performed on peripheral blood. These receptors all come from a man in his forties with active or convalescent COVID-19.

The rearrangement joins TRBV19 to TRBJ1-2, with D uncertain. The germline gives CDR1 LNHDA, CDR2 SQIVND (reference sequence). Trimming took off 0 bases at V and 7 bases at J, with 15 bases between the two ends. The CDR3 covers 15 residues. CDR3 protein: CASSIDLGRFGGYTF. DNA for the CDR3: TGTGCCAGTAGTATAGATCTGGGCAGATTCGGTGGCTACACCTTC.

The chain couples TRBV11-3 to TRBJ1-1, with a tentative D call TRBD1 (6 bases). V was shortened by 6 bases and J by 10 bases, with 27 bases between the two germline ends. CDR1 and CDR2 (germline): SGHNT, YENEEA. The CDR3 loop spans 16 amino acids. The CDR3 nucleotides are TGTGCCAGCAGTCCTTTGGGGGACATATCCCCCCCGAGAGCTTTCTTT. Encoded protein: CASSPLGDISPPRAFF.

The chain has TRBV6-6 and TRBJ1-2; TRBD1 might be the D (5 bases). This CDR3 has 14 residues. V lost 0 bases, J lost 6 bases, and 11 bases lay in between. Germline CDR1 is MNHNY and CDR2 is SVGAGI (reference sequence). Here the CDR3 DNA reads TGTGCCAGCAGTTACTCATCAGGGTCGAATGGCTACACCTTC. Translated: CASSYSSGSNGYTF.